Below are 6 T cell receptor beta chains sequenced from a single sample in a study of cytomegalovirus exposure and HLA in healthy donors. The PCR had 60 Vbeta and 13 Jbeta primers. Produced via immunoSEQ multiplex PCR; TCRdb's table is partial and in-frame only. Of fewer than 200,000 clones in the sample, roughly 80% were seen once. Material for sequencing was PBMCs. The source of these receptors is a woman between 45 and 65 years old in good health and CMV-seropositive.

The rearrangement uses TRBV7-6 and TRBJ1-2; D possibly corresponds to TRBD1 (5 bases). Germline V gives CDR1 SGHVS, CDR2 FNYEAQ. The CDR3 extends over 16 amino acids. Trimming pared 4 bases from V and 3 bases from J, leaving 18 bases between. DNA for the CDR3: TGTGCCAGCAGCTCACACTCCCTTGACAGTTACTATGGCTACACCTTC. This codes for CASSSHSLDSYYGYTF.

The V and J genes are TRBV18 and TRBJ1-4, with 10 bases aligning to TRBD1. With 6 bases clipped from V and 6 bases from J, the junction kept 7 bases outside the gene matches. Germline V gives CDR1 KGHSH, CDR2 LQKENI. CDR3 size: 15 residues. DNA for the CDR3: TGTGCCAGCTCGAGACAGGGGGCGCTTGATGAAAAACTGTTTTTT. As protein: CASSRQGALDEKLFF.

This sequence joins TRBV7-9 and TRBJ2-7, with 7 bases aligning to TRBD2. Germline values: CDR1 SEHNR, CDR2 FQNEAQ (reference sequence). The CDR3 consists of 15 residues. J lost 5 bases, V lost 4 bases, and 11 bases had no gene match. CDR3 DNA sequence: TGTGCCAGCAGCTATGAGCGGGACCCAGGTAACGAGCAGTACTTC. It is translated as CASSYERDPGNEQYF.

J is TRBJ2-3 and V is TRBV7-6; 12 nucleotides agree with TRBD2. The trim removed 5 bases at V and 2 bases at J, leaving 8 bases unmatched. The CDR3 loop spans 17 amino acids. Germline CDR1 reads SGHVS; CDR2 reads FNYEAQ. This CDR3 reads CASSPRLAGEVTDTQYF. The CDR3 DNA reads as TGTGCCAGCAGCCCCCGACTAGCGGGGGAGGTCACAGATACGCAGTATTTT.

The chain joins TRBV18 to TRBJ2-7, with D hard to call. CDR1 is KGHSH and CDR2 is LQKENI in the germline V gene. The CDR3 is made up of 11 amino acids. The V and J ends lost 3 bases and 4 bases respectively, with 4 bases between them. In DNA form, the CDR3 reads TGTGCCAGCTCACCCGGTTACGAGCAGTACTTC. Protein: CASSPGYEQYF.

This clone came up a few times. CDR3: CASSVGHRATNYGYTF. The CDR3 DNA sequence: TGTGCCAGCAGCGTAGGTCACAGGGCTACTAACTATGGCTACACCTTC. V usage is TRBV9 and J usage is TRBJ1-2; D may be TRBD1 (6 bases). Trimming took off 0 bases at V and 0 bases at J, with 12 bases between the two ends. The CDR3 contains 16 residues. In germline, CDR1 is SGDLS, CDR2 YYNGEE.